What follows is one T cell receptor beta chain and its context. These data belong to a study of blood T cell repertoires in COVID-19. Clones were sequenced by immunoSEQ multiplex PCR, and TCRdb holds only the in-frame ones, with some missing. Seen here are more than 250,000 clones, approximately 87% observed once, and the top ten hold roughly 4.5%. This CDR3 has 16 amino acids. Germline values: CDR1 LGHNA, CDR2 YNFKEQ. J lost 2 bases, V lost 3 bases, and 3 bases had no gene match. The chain employs TRBV4-2 and TRBJ2-1, with TRBD2 matching 11 bases. The source material was peripheral blood. This sequence was found in a man aged 60-69 years who had recovered from COVID-19. The DNA for the CDR3 is TGTGCCAGCAGCCAGGCGACTAGCGGGGCCTACAATGAGCAGTTCTTC. This sequence encodes CASSQATSGAYNEQFF.